This T cell receptor beta chain was captured in a study of blood T cells in healthy people across ages. This clonotype was observed many times. Then a second PCR, running about 7 to 11 cycles, was carried out with a sample-barcoded 5' primer and a J-beta primer mix. TCRdb re-called the 5' RACE reads with MiXCR, one entry per CDR3 protein. The top ten hold approximately 13% of the sample, which has 650,000 or so distinct CDR3 sequences, about 50% seen once. The germline V gene has CDR1 SGHRS and CDR2 YFSETQ. The CDR3 is made up of 15 amino acids. J was trimmed by 2 bases and V by 4 bases; bases with no gene match: 4.

This clonotype originated in an elderly woman in good health. The V gene is TRBV5-1, the J gene TRBJ1-4; 8 nucleotides align to TRBD1. Sample: blood. The CDR3 loop is CASSIRDRTNEKLFF. Written as DNA, the CDR3 is TGCGCCAGCAGCATTCGGGACAGGACTAATGAAAAACTGTTTTTT.